Below, 15 T cell receptor beta chains from the same sample are listed, as sequenced in a study of radiotherapy plus CTLA-4 blockade in lung cancer. Assay used: immunoSEQ multiplex PCR; TCRdb lists only in-frame clones, some missing. The sample shows about 85,000 clones, about 86% of them seen only once. The material sequenced was peripheral blood, taken from a patient treated with radiotherapy plus ipilimumab. All receptors derive from a human donor with non-small cell lung cancer who had a partial response to radiotherapy plus ipilimumab.

The chain has TRBV7-2 and TRBJ2-1; 7 bases match TRBD2. CDR1 is SGHTA and CDR2 is FQGNSA in the germline V gene. The CDR3 is made up of 15 amino acids. With 5 bases clipped from V and 7 bases from J, the junction kept 11 bases outside the gene matches. The CDR3 coding sequence is TGTGCCAGCAGCCCGGGGTGGGGGGGATGGAATGAGCAGTTCTTC. Its protein product is CASSPGWGGWNEQFF.

The chain combines TRBV2 with TRBJ2-6; TRBD1 aligns across 8 bases. The CDR3 extends over 15 amino acids. Germline lookup yields CDR1 SNHLY and CDR2 FYNNEI. J was trimmed by 3 bases and V by 9 bases; bases with no gene match: 7. Written as DNA, the CDR3 is TGTGCCAGAGGGACAGGCCAGCGTGGGGCCAACGTCCTGACTTTC. It yields the protein CARGTGQRGANVLTF. Filled out from reference TRBV2 and TRBJ2-6, the complete variable domain reads EPEVTQTPSHQVTQMGQEVILRCVPISNHLYFYWYRQILGQKVEFLVSFYNNEISEKSEIFDDQFSVERPDGSNFTLKIRSTKLEDSAMYFCARGTGQRGANVLTFGAGSRLTVL.

Only one count was recorded for this clone. This chain joins TRBV25-1 and TRBJ2-4, with 7 bases matching TRBD2. Germline CDR1 is MGHDK and CDR2 is SYGVNS. CDR3 size: 17 residues. J was trimmed by 6 bases and V by 4 bases; bases with no gene match: 15. The CDR3 sequence is CASSAPRGSGYGNIQYF. The CDR3 nucleotides read TGTGCCAGCAGTGCCCCCCGTGGTAGCGGGTATGGAAACATTCAGTACTTC.

The chain has TRBV5-4 and TRBJ2-7; a possible D gene is TRBD2 (6 bases). The V end lost 4 bases, the J end lost 4 bases, and 18 bases lay between the germline ends. Germline V lookup: CDR1 SGHNT, CDR2 YYREEE (reference sequence). This CDR3 spans 15 amino acids. CDR3 bases: TGTGCCAGCAGCCCGGGACTCCATTCACTTTACGAGCAGTACTTC. Its translation is CASSPGLHSLYEQYF. The entire variable domain, with the rest obtained from reference TRBV5-4 and TRBJ2-7, is as follows: ETGVTQSPTHLIKTRGQQVTLRCSSQSGHNTVSWYQQALGQGPQFIFQYYREEENGRGNFPPRFSGLQFPNYSSELNVNALELDDSALYLCASSPGLHSLYEQYFGPGTRLTVT.

The J gene is TRBJ1-1, the V gene TRBV11-2; D is uncertain. Trimming pared 2 bases from V and 2 bases from J, leaving 24 bases between. The CDR3 contains 19 residues. From germline, CDR1 is SGHAT and CDR2 FQNNGV. The DNA for the CDR3 is TGTGCCAGCAGCTTAAGGTTCCATCAAGCGGCCGAGGCTAACACTGAAGCTTTCTTT. Its translation: CASSLRFHQAAEANTEAFF.

This chain links TRBV28 with TRBJ2-1, with 10 bases aligning to TRBD2. The ends lost 3 bases at V and 8 bases at J; junction bases unmatched: 7. Germline V gives CDR1 MDHEN, CDR2 SYDVKM. CDR3 length: 15 residues. The CDR3 protein is CASSFVWLAGDEQFF. The CDR3 bases are TGTGCCAGCAGTTTTGTTTGGCTAGCGGGAGATGAGCAGTTCTTC.

In this sample, this clone turned up once. V is TRBV2 and J is TRBJ2-3; TRBD2 agrees at 8 bases. Losses at the gene ends were 6 bases for V and 5 bases for J; bases not matched to a gene: 10. Germline CDR1 is SNHLY and CDR2 is FYNNEI. The CDR3 is 15 amino acids. The CDR3 protein is CASSRFAGGEDTQYF. CDR3 sequence (DNA): TGTGCCAGCAGCCGGTTCGCGGGAGGTGAAGATACGCAGTATTTT.

V gene TRBV28 combines with J gene TRBJ2-4, with 10 bases that match TRBD2. V trimming: 1 base; J trimming: 0 bases; junction bases outside the gene matches: 18. Germline V gene data show CDR1 as MDHEN and CDR2 as SYDVKM. This CDR3 spans 22 amino acids. In DNA, the CDR3 is TGTGCCAGCAGTTTATCCCCCCCTAGGCAGCGGAGCGGGGGGGTAGCCAAAAACATTCAGTACTTC. The encoded protein is CASSLSPPRQRSGGVAKNIQYF. The full variable domain, its missing parts supplied by reference TRBV28 and TRBJ2-4, is DVKVTQSSRYLVKRTGEKVFLECVQDMDHENMFWYRQDPGLGLRLIYFSYDVKMKEKGDIPEGYSVSREKKERFSLILESASTNQTSMYLCASSLSPPRQRSGGVAKNIQYFGAGTRLSVL.

This clone showed up just a few times. The chain has TRBV10-3 and TRBJ1-2; TRBD1 aligns across 7 bases. V lost 3 bases to trimming and J lost 4 bases; unmatched junction nucleotides: 8. Germline CDR1 is ENHRY and CDR2 is SYGVKD. CDR3 length: 15 residues. The CDR3 DNA sequence: TGTGCCATCAGTGACGGGGGACAGACCTCCTATGGCTACACCTTC. Translating gives CAISDGGQTSYGYTF.

The rearrangement links TRBV2 to TRBJ1-2; 7 bases are a match to TRBD1. V shed 6 bases and J 1 base; nucleotides not matched to a gene: 2. Germline CDR1 and CDR2: SNHLY and FYNNEI. CDR3 size: 13 residues. For the CDR3, the DNA is TGTGCCAGCAGGGGACAGAGTAACTATGGCTACACCTTC. This encodes CASRGQSNYGYTF.

V is TRBV5-1 and J is TRBJ1-4, with 7 bases matching TRBD1. The CDR3 spans 16 residues. The V gene end was trimmed by 4 bases and the J gene end by 7 bases; junction bases not matched to a gene: 13. CDR1 and CDR2 (germline): SGHRS, YFSETQ. This chain's CDR3 is CASSKQGQWSGEKLFF. In DNA form, the CDR3 reads TGCGCCAGCAGCAAACAGGGGCAATGGTCTGGTGAAAAACTGTTTTTT.

On this clone itself: Mismatch with germline at one junction end may stem from a read error. This chain links TRBV5-1 with TRBJ2-1, with 11 bases that match TRBD2. CDR1 and CDR2 (germline): SGHRS, YFSETQ. The CDR3 covers 15 residues. The CDR3 sequence: CASSIEPGTSGSPVF. Here the CDR3 DNA reads TGCGCCAGCAGCATAGAACCCGGGACTAGCGGCTCACCCGTCTTC.

The CDR3 DNA is TGTGCCTGGAGTGTTGGAGGGCAAAGCAATGAGCAGTTCTTC. Translated: CAWSVGGQSNEQFF. The V call is TRBV30, the J call TRBJ2-1; D is perhaps TRBD2 (6 bases). The CDR3 spans 14 residues. The ends were cut back, 0 bases at V and 6 bases at J, with 12 bases in the middle. Germline CDR1 and CDR2: GTSNPN and SVGIG (reference sequence).

This clone appeared a single time. The chain recombines TRBV27 with TRBJ2-1, with 10 bases identical to TRBD2. V shed 3 bases, J shed 5 bases, and the junction held 10 bases outside the gene matches. The germline V gene has CDR1 MNHEY and CDR2 SMNVEV (reference sequence). CDR3 size: 17 residues. The CDR3 DNA reads as TGTGCCAGCAGTTTTAGCCTAGCGGGAGTGTACCACAATGAGCAGTTCTTC. It is translated as CASSFSLAGVYHNEQFF.

This chain connects TRBV7-6 to TRBJ2-1, with D unclear. The germline gives CDR1 SGHVS, CDR2 FNYEAQ. With 3 bases removed from V and 6 bases from J, the gap between germline ends came to 12 bases. The CDR3 totals 14 residues. The CDR3 DNA is TGTGCCAGCAGCTTGCTGAGTTCGGGCAATGAGCAGTTCTTC. This codes for CASSLLSSGNEQFF. The full variable domain, in which reference TRBV7-6 and TRBJ2-1 provide the parts outside the CDR3, is GAGVSQSPRYKVTKRGQDVALRCDPISGHVSLYWYRQALGQGPEFLTYFNYEAQQDKSGLPNDRFSAERPEGSISTLTIQRTEQRDSAMYRCASSLLSSGNEQFFGPGTRLTVL.